This passage covers 3 T cell receptor beta chains from one sample sequenced in a study of cytomegalovirus exposure and HLA in healthy donors (dated by TCRdb to about 2017). The library relied on the immunoSEQ multiplex PCR assay. A mixture of 60 forward primers for TCR Vbeta segments and 13 reverse primers for TCR Jbeta segments was used in the multiplex PCR. Imported from immuneACCESS, the table was reduced by TCRdb to in-frame sequences with V and J called. These copies leave out some clones; in studies compared against another copy, an unresolved V gene accounts for under half, and the cause of the remainder is not known. This sample lists more than 95,000 clones; around four fifths were detected once. The top ten constitute 9.5% to 13% of the sample. Sequencing used PBMCs. All receptors come from a man aged 25 to 45 in good health and CMV-seropositive.

This chain connects TRBV5-5 to TRBJ1-4; 7 nucleotides agree with TRBD1. This CDR3 region has 14 residues. CDR1 is SGHKS, CDR2 YYEKEE, per germline (reference sequence). V gave up 1 base and J gave up 4 bases; unmatched junction bases: 1. CDR3: CASSLTGVNEKLFF. DNA of the CDR3: TGTGCCAGCAGCTTGACAGGGGTTAATGAAAAACTGTTTTTT.

J is TRBJ1-1 and V is TRBV11-3; TRBD1 matches 9 bases. The CDR3 extends over 14 amino acids. CDR1 is SGHNT, CDR2 YENEEA, per germline. Unmatched junction bases numbered 1, after V lost 1 base and J lost 4 bases. The CDR3 here is CASSLGQGGTEAFF. The CDR3 region has the DNA TGTGCCAGCAGCTTAGGACAGGGGGGCACTGAAGCTTTCTTT.

The CDR3 loop reads CASSQEALSGANVLTF. In DNA, the CDR3 is TGCGCCAGCAGCCAAGAAGCCCTATCTGGGGCCAACGTCCTGACTTTC. The V and J genes are TRBV4-3 and TRBJ2-6; D not certain. The germline V gene encodes CDR1 LGHNA and CDR2 YSLEER. CDR3 size: 16 residues. Trimming cost V 0 bases and J 1 base, with 7 bases left between them.